A selection of T cell receptor beta chains follows, all from one sample in a study of CD8+CD57+ T cells in acquired aplastic anemia. TCRdb reanalysed the reads using MiXCR and keeps one entry per CDR3 protein. This sample carries roughly 500,000 distinct CDR3 sequences, around a third of them seen once, and the ten largest clones take less than 0.85%. Sequencing was performed on sorted CD4+, CD8+, or CD8+CD57+ T cells (not recorded which) from PBMCs. The receptors derive from a human donor with aplastic anemia. Each CDR3 is given with its conserved first and last residue. D genes are given only for firm matches. Part of the rows lack a size; the others show once, few, many or a class for expanded clones.

J gene | V gene | clone size | D gene | CDR3 protein | CDR3 DNA
TRBJ1-5 | TRBV5-1 | - | - | CASSEQGIQPQHF | TGCGCCAGCAGCGAACAGGGAATTCAGCCCCAGCATTTT
TRBJ2-1 | TRBV20-1 | - | TRBD2 | CSARGGEREAYNEQFF | TGCAGTGCTAGGGGGGGTGAGCGGGAGGCTTACAATGAGCAGTTCTTC
TRBJ1-1 | TRBV19 | many | TRBD1 | CASSRDREAEAFF | TGTGCCAGTAGTCGGGACAGGGAGGCTGAAGCTTTCTTT
TRBJ2-7 | TRBV28 | - | TRBD2 | CASSQLAESSYEQYF | TGTGCCAGCAGTCAACTAGCGGAGAGCTCCTACGAGCAGTACTTC
TRBJ2-1 | TRBV27 | - | TRBD2 | CASSLSRGSSEQFF | TGTGCCAGCAGTTTATCACGCGGGAGCAGTGAGCAGTTCTTC
TRBJ2-3 | TRBV6-2/TRBV6-3 | - | - | CASSYFGLASTTDTQYF | TGTGCCAGCAGTTACTTCGGGCTAGCGTCAACCACAGATACGCAGTATTTT
TRBJ1-4 | TRBV4-1 | few | - | CASSQAIKLFF | TGCGCCAGCAGCCAAGCGATAAAACTGTTTTTT
TRBJ2-7 | TRBV12-3/TRBV12-4 | many | - | CASSFGGYEQYF | TGTGCCAGCAGTTTCGGAGGCTACGAGCAGTACTTC
TRBJ1-5 | TRBV6-2/TRBV6-3 | few | - | CASSQLPQPQHF | TGTGCCAGCAGTCAGCTCCCCCAGCCCCAGCATTTT
TRBJ1-5 | TRBV19 | - | - | CASSIQVGSIQPQHF | TGTGCCAGTAGTATACAGGTTGGTAGCATTCAGCCCCAGCATTTT
TRBJ2-2 | TRBV2 | - | TRBD2 | CASNSGGNTGELFF | TGTGCCAGTAATAGCGGGGGGAACACCGGGGAGCTGTTTTTT
TRBJ2-5 | TRBV7-3 | many | - | CASSLTPMSSYQETQYF | TGTGCCAGCAGCTTAACGCCGATGTCGTCATACCAAGAGACCCAGTACTTC
TRBJ2-3 | TRBV15 | - | - | CATSRDRGRGPDTQYF | TGTGCCACCAGCAGAGATCGTGGGCGGGGTCCAGATACGCAGTATTTT
TRBJ1-2 | TRBV6-1 | few | - | CASSRHETGYGYTF | TGTGCCAGCAGCCGTCATGAAACAGGGTATGGCTACACCTTC
TRBJ2-7 | TRBV7-9 | once | TRBD2 | CASSVGLAGTYEQYF | TGTGCCAGCAGCGTAGGACTAGCGGGGACCTACGAGCAGTACTTC
TRBJ1-6 | TRBV6-2/TRBV6-3 | few | - | CASSYSGFLSPLHF | TGTGCCAGCAGTTACTCGGGGTTTCTTTCACCCCTCCACTTT
TRBJ1-6 | TRBV7-2 | many | - | CASSLLQTNSPLHF | TGTGCCAGCAGCTTATTACAGACTAATTCACCCCTCCACTTT
TRBJ2-7 | TRBV20-1 | many | TRBD1 | CSAYPRQGIDEQYF | TGCAGTGCTTATCCGAGACAGGGAATTGACGAGCAGTACTTC
TRBJ1-1 | TRBV12-3/TRBV12-4 | - | TRBD1 | CASRITGVRTEAFF | TGTGCCAGCAGGATAACAGGGGTACGGACTGAAGCTTTCTTT
TRBJ2-5 | TRBV24-1 | many | - | CATSDSGRETQYF | TGTGCCACCAGTGATTCAGGGCGAGAGACCCAGTACTTC
TRBJ1-6 | TRBV28 | once | - | CASSYAILRRNNSPLHF | TGTGCCAGCAGTTACGCCATCCTGAGGCGGAATAATTCACCCCTCCACTTT
TRBJ2-5 | TRBV2 | - | - | CASSDRSSQETQYF | TGTGCCAGCAGTGATCGGTCAAGTCAAGAGACCCAGTACTTC
TRBJ1-2 | TRBV7-8 | - | - | CVSSLEENGYTF | TGTGTCAGCAGCTTAGAAGAGAATGGCTACACCTTC
TRBJ2-3 | TRBV15 | - | - | CATSTGRGPEHTQYF | TGTGCCACCAGCACCGGACGGGGGCCCGAGCATACGCAGTATTTT
TRBJ2-5 | TRBV7-6 | many | - | CASSLAHGTKETQYF | TGTGCCAGCAGCTTAGCCCACGGGACAAAAGAGACCCAGTACTTC
TRBJ2-1 | TRBV15 | many | - | CATSRDERRQFF | TGTGCCACCAGCAGAGATGAACGGCGGCAGTTCTTC
TRBJ1-1 | TRBV4-1 | - | TRBD1 | CASSPLGQGSTEAFF | TGCGCCAGCAGCCCCCTCGGACAGGGATCCACTGAAGCTTTCTTT
TRBJ1-3 | TRBV5-1 | few | - | CASSTAGILGNTIYF | TGCGCCAGCAGCACAGCCGGGATACTTGGAAACACCATATATTTT
TRBJ2-4 | TRBV11-2 | - | - | CASSLNQGLTKNIQYF | TGTGCCAGCAGCTTAAACCAGGGCTTGACCAAAAACATTCAGTACTTC
TRBJ1-5 | TRBV2 | many | - | CASTPQAGRNQPQHF | TGTGCCAGCACCCCTCAGGCGGGGAGAAATCAGCCCCAGCATTTT
TRBJ2-7 | TRBV2 | - | - | CASGPDNYEQYF | TGTGCCAGCGGCCCTGACAACTACGAGCAGTACTTC
TRBJ1-2 | TRBV7-2 | few | TRBD1 | CASSFIGTGEGGYTF | TGTGCCAGCAGTTTTATCGGGACAGGGGAGGGTGGCTACACCTTC
TRBJ2-7 | TRBV29-1 | many | TRBD2 | CSVAVQREGEQYF | TGCAGCGTTGCGGTCCAGCGGGAGGGCGAGCAGTACTTC
TRBJ2-1 | TRBV24-1 | many | TRBD2 | CATSDPSGRADNEQFF | TGTGCCACCAGTGATCCTAGCGGGAGGGCCGACAATGAGCAGTTCTTC
TRBJ1-6 | TRBV10-3 | - | TRBD1 | CAAGTGWSPLHF | TGTGCCGCCGGGACAGGGTGGTCACCCCTCCACTTT
TRBJ2-3 | TRBV11-1 | - | TRBD2 | CASKPGTRDTDTQYF | TGTGCCAGCAAACCAGGGACTAGAGACACAGATACGCAGTATTTT
TRBJ1-1 | TRBV15 | many | - | CATSRVYKNTEAFF | TGTGCCACCAGCAGAGTTTACAAGAACACTGAAGCTTTCTTT
TRBJ1-1 | TRBV19 | many | - | CASSPGRGWATEAFF | TGTGCCAGTAGCCCGGGCCGCGGGTGGGCCACTGAAGCTTTCTTT
TRBJ2-7 | TRBV27 | many | - | CASSTAPTYEQYF | TGTGCCAGCAGTACGGCACCAACCTACGAGCAGTACTTC
TRBJ1-1 | TRBV2 | - | - | CASSEDRITEAFF | TGTGCCAGCAGTGAAGATCGAATAACAGAGGCTTTCTTT
TRBJ1-5 | TRBV20-1 | - | - | CSARQTGNQPQHF | TGCAGTGCTAGACAAACAGGGAATCAGCCCCAGCATTTT
TRBJ2-1 | TRBV5-1 | once | - | CASSLGPGVSYNEQFF | TGCGCCAGCAGCTTGGGGCCAGGGGTTTCCTACAATGAGCAGTTCTTC
TRBJ1-6 | TRBV25-1 | many | - | CASSGTRSNSPLHF | TGTGCCAGCAGTGGAACTCGGAGCAATTCACCCCTCCACTTT